This T cell receptor (beta chain) derives from a study of kidney transplant recipient with SARS-CoV-2 infection. At least ten counts were recorded for this clonotype. The CDR3 extends over 15 amino acids. Germline V gives CDR1 MDHEN, CDR2 SYDVKM. The trim removed 5 bases at V and 6 bases at J, leaving 5 bases unmatched. TCRdb re-called the reads through MiXCR, storing one row per CDR3 protein. The sample consists of approximately 240,000 distinct CDR3 sequences, around 28% of them appearing once. The sample here was a blood sample, taken at baseline and between days 110 and 120 from a kidney transplant recipient. The genes are TRBV28 and TRBJ2-3, with 13 bases aligning to TRBD2. The receptor was isolated from a male patient between 25 and 39 years old who had COVID-19 and was a kidney transplant recipient. The graft donor may have contributed some T cells. This CDR3 reads CASSVLAGGPDTQYF. DNA for the CDR3: TGTGCCAGCAGTGTACTAGCGGGAGGGCCGGATACGCAGTATTTT. The complete variable domain, with remaining parts taken from reference TRBV28 and TRBJ2-3, reads DVKVTQSSRYLVKRTGEKVFLECVQDMDHENMFWYRQDPGLGLRLIYFSYDVKMKEKGDIPEGYSVSREKKERFSLILESASTNQTSMYLCASSVLAGGPDTQYFGPGTRLTVL.